This is a list of T cell receptor beta chains from one sample in a study of T-cell memory formation after mild COVID-19. TCRdb reprocessed the 5' RACE reads with MiXCR, giving one entry per CDR3 protein. The sample has approximately 290,000 distinct CDR3 sequences; about a sixth are singletons. The material sequenced was PBMCs or a T cell subset sorted from them (not recorded which). The receptors originated from a man younger than 35 who had mild COVID-19 (a few samples of this study predate the infection). Cell type and time point are not known. CDR3s leave out the opening cysteine and the closing phenylalanine or tryptophan. Each record gives: V gene, J gene, CDR3 protein.

v_call: TRBV29-1
j_call: TRBJ1-1
cdr3_aa: SVGQGDTEAF

v_call: TRBV6-5
j_call: TRBJ1-1
cdr3_aa: ASSYNLGGTEAF

v_call: TRBV4-3
j_call: TRBJ2-1
cdr3_aa: ASSQVQGRVYNEQF

v_call: TRBV6-6
j_call: TRBJ1-1
cdr3_aa: ASSYVPDTEAF

v_call: TRBV3-1
j_call: TRBJ1-2
cdr3_aa: ASSQDGGNGNGYT

v_call: TRBV4-3
j_call: TRBJ1-2
cdr3_aa: ASSQDWQGAVNYGYT

v_call: TRBV2
j_call: TRBJ2-5
cdr3_aa: ASRYGTGGFLETQY

v_call: TRBV5-1
j_call: TRBJ1-5
cdr3_aa: ASSYTPDGGQPQH

v_call: TRBV12-3/TRBV12-4
j_call: TRBJ1-1
cdr3_aa: ASSYTGTVNTEAF

v_call: TRBV12-3/TRBV12-4
j_call: TRBJ2-3
cdr3_aa: ASRRHLAFTDTQY

v_call: TRBV12-3/TRBV12-4
j_call: TRBJ2-3
cdr3_aa: ASSLWSGTRFSDTQY

v_call: TRBV5-1
j_call: TRBJ2-6
cdr3_aa: ASSPGLRDKSGANVLT

v_call: TRBV7-3
j_call: TRBJ2-7
cdr3_aa: ASSLTPRYEQY

v_call: TRBV9
j_call: TRBJ1-1
cdr3_aa: ASSVGGGHLAEAF

v_call: TRBV5-1
j_call: TRBJ2-2
cdr3_aa: ASSWNSRSGELF

v_call: TRBV5-1
j_call: TRBJ1-1
cdr3_aa: ASSLVRVEGTEAF

v_call: TRBV6-2/TRBV6-3
j_call: TRBJ2-3
cdr3_aa: ASSYLVDSPEGWTDTQY

v_call: TRBV24-1
j_call: TRBJ2-2
cdr3_aa: ATSDSRDSGELF

v_call: TRBV6-5
j_call: TRBJ1-5
cdr3_aa: ASRSRDSRGFSSNQPQH

v_call: TRBV9
j_call: TRBJ1-2
cdr3_aa: ASSGTGANYGYT

v_call: TRBV7-2
j_call: TRBJ2-1
cdr3_aa: ASSPRGRGGSYNEQF

v_call: TRBV4-2
j_call: TRBJ2-2
cdr3_aa: ASSPSSGGVFGELF